Following are 7 T cell receptor beta chains from one sample sequenced in a study of OX40 agonist ivuxolimab in advanced cancers. Some clones are missing from TCRdb's copy, which holds only in-frame ones; the method was immunoSEQ multiplex PCR. The sample holds under 65,000 clones, about 85% seen once. The sequencing here drew on CD4+ or CD8+ T cells sorted from blood, taken in a trial of the OX40 agonist ivuxolimab. The receptor source for this set is an adult with an advanced solid tumor such as melanoma, head and neck, liver or kidney cancer.

The chain joins TRBV7-9 to TRBJ1-1; D gene uncertain. Trimming stripped 5 bases from V and 1 base from J, with 11 bases between. Germline V CDR1 and CDR2: SEHNR, FQNEAQ (reference sequence). CDR3 size: 14 residues. The CDR3 DNA reads TGTGCCAGCAGCATAGACTTATCGAACACTGAAGCTTTCTTT. This codes for CASSIDLSNTEAFF.

A single count supports this clone. V gene TRBV18 combines with J gene TRBJ2-5, with D unclear. The ends were cut back, 1 base at V and 3 bases at J, with 9 bases in the middle. This CDR3 comprises 14 residues. Germline CDR1 reads KGHSH; CDR2 reads LQKENI. The CDR3 spells CASSPRPVEETQYF. CDR3 bases: TGTGCCAGCTCACCACGGCCAGTAGAAGAGACCCAGTACTTC. Full variable domain (missing parts from reference TRBV18 and TRBJ2-5): NAGVMQNPRHLVRRRGQEARLRCSPMKGHSHVYWYRQLPEEGLKFMVYLQKENIIDESGMPKERFSAEFPKEGPSILRIQQVVRGDSAAYFCASSPRPVEETQYFGPGTRLLVL.

The gene calls are TRBV7-9 and TRBJ2-3; D not resolved. This CDR3 comprises 10 residues. Germline CDR1 is SEHNR and CDR2 is FQNEAQ (reference sequence). Trimming removed 8 bases from V and 2 bases from J, with 2 bases in between. CDR3 nucleotides: TGTGCCAGCTCCACAGATACGCAGTATTTT. Translated: CASSTDTQYF.

This clone has a single count. The chain has TRBV19 and TRBJ2-7; D might be TRBD2 (5 bases). The germline V gene has CDR1 LNHDA and CDR2 SQIVND (reference sequence). V lost 5 bases and J lost 7, with 15 bases in between. This CDR3 region has 13 residues. CDR3 amino acids: CASSLRGPGEQYF. CDR3 sequence (DNA): TGTGCCAGTAGTCTACGGGGTCCGGGGGAGCAGTACTTC.

The chain has TRBV18 and TRBJ1-1, with D tentatively TRBD1 (6 bases). The V gene lost 1 base and the J gene lost 3 bases, with 9 bases spanning the gap. CDR1 is KGHSH and CDR2 is LQKENI in the germline V gene. The CDR3 runs to 14 residues. The CDR3 nucleotides are TGTGCCAGCTCACCACAGGCAGGGGACACTGAAGCTTTCTTT. Protein product: CASSPQAGDTEAFF.

The genes are TRBV9 and TRBJ2-1, with 11 bases identical to TRBD2. The germline V gene has CDR1 SGDLS and CDR2 YYNGEE. CDR3 length equals 16 residues. Unmatched junction bases numbered 3, after V lost 0 bases and J lost 4 bases. The CDR3 sequence: CASSVAGTSGYNEQFF. The CDR3 DNA reads TGTGCCAGCAGCGTAGCAGGGACTAGCGGTTACAATGAGCAGTTCTTC.

The chain uses TRBV27 and TRBJ1-1; D call uncertain. The CDR3 spans 13 residues. V dropped 2 bases and J dropped 2 bases, with 6 bases sitting between them. Germline CDR1 MNHEY, CDR2 SMNVEV (reference sequence). The CDR3 here is CASSLRSNTEAFF. The CDR3 bases are TGTGCCAGCAGTTTAAGGAGTAACACTGAAGCTTTCTTT.